These 16 T cell receptor beta chains were sequenced from one sample in a study of T cells in localized non-small cell lung cancer. Using immunoSEQ multiplex PCR, the repertoire was profiled, and TCRdb retains in-frame clones only, with some absent. The sample shows some 25,000 clones, approximately 83% of them seen only once. The source material was peripheral blood, sampled before any cancer treatment. These receptors came from a male donor aged 60 or older with stage II squamous cell lung carcinoma.

The chain is built from TRBV27 and TRBJ2-1; D tentatively fits TRBD1 or TRBD2 (5 bases each). V lost 7 bases to trimming and J lost 1 base, with 20 bases between them. Germline CDR1 reads MNHEY; CDR2 reads SMNVEV (reference sequence). This CDR3 spans 17 amino acids. In nucleotides, the CDR3 is TGTGCCAGCACTGCTCTGGACCAGGGACGGTCCTACAATGAGCAGTTCTTC. Its protein is CASTALDQGRSYNEQFF.

The CDR3 DNA reads as TGTGCCAGCAGCTTTAGCGGGGCTAGCACAGATACGCAGTATTTT. It codes for CASSFSGASTDTQYF. The rearrangement uses TRBV7-8 and TRBJ2-3, with 8 bases identical to TRBD2. The CDR3 spans 15 residues. J gave up 0 bases and V 3 bases, and 2 bases lay outside the gene matches. The germline gives CDR1 SGHVS, CDR2 FQNEAQ.

This clone was seen a few times. This chain links TRBV7-2 with TRBJ1-5; D is ambiguous. From germline, CDR1 is SGHTA and CDR2 FQGNSA. The CDR3 is 16 residues long. Trimming removed 1 base from V and 0 bases from J, with 10 bases in between. CDR3 DNA sequence: TGTGCCAGCAGCTTAGACGGACCCAATAGCAATCAGCCCCAGCATTTT. Translation gives CASSLDGPNSNQPQHF. Complete variable domain (other parts from reference TRBV7-2 and TRBJ1-5): GAGVSQSPSNKVTEKGKDVELRCDPISGHTALYWYRQSLGQGLEFLIYFQGNSAPDKSGLPSDRFSAERTGGSVSTLTIQRTQQEDSAVYLCASSLDGPNSNQPQHFGDGTRLSIL.

The chain couples TRBV6-1 to TRBJ2-2; 11 nucleotides line up with TRBD2. The CDR3 covers 14 residues. The V gene's germline CDR1 is MNHNS and CDR2 SASEGT. Germline trimming cut 6 bases from V and 7 bases from J; bases unmatched to any gene: 4. The CDR3 nucleotides read TGTGCCAGCAGACTAGCGGGAGAAATCGGGGAGCTGTTTTTT. This sequence encodes CASRLAGEIGELFF.

The rearrangement links TRBV11-3 to TRBJ2-3; D perhaps matches TRBD2 (5 bases). Trimming left V 4 bases short and J 0 bases short, with 20 bases between. The CDR3 contains 18 residues. Germline values: CDR1 SGHNT, CDR2 YENEEA. This CDR3 reads CASSSPVGGRTSTDTQYF. The DNA of the CDR3 is TGTGCCAGCAGCTCCCCAGTGGGCGGCCGGACTAGCACAGATACGCAGTATTTT.

The chain links TRBV7-3 to TRBJ2-5, with 7 bases matching TRBD1. With V trimmed by 6 bases and J by 4 bases, 5 bases remained unmatched. Germline loops: CDR1 SGHTA, CDR2 FQGTGA. This CDR3 contains 13 residues. DNA of the CDR3: TGTGCCAGCAGTTGGACAGGCGGAGAGACCCAGTACTTC. Translating gives CASSWTGGETQYF.

CDR3 nucleotide sequence: TGTGCCTGGAGTTCCCGACTAGCGGGAGTTGCAGATACGCAGTATTTT. It is translated as CAWSSRLAGVADTQYF. The gene calls are TRBV30 and TRBJ2-3; 12 nucleotides agree with TRBD2. Germline lookup yields CDR1 GTSNPN and CDR2 SVGIG (reference sequence). The V gene end was trimmed by 2 bases and the J gene end by 4 bases; junction bases not matched to a gene: 7. This CDR3 comprises 16 residues.

The chain has TRBV29-1 and TRBJ2-7; D not certain. The V gene lost 7 bases and the J gene lost 0 bases, with 10 bases spanning the gap. Germline lookup yields CDR1 SQVTM and CDR2 ANQGSEA. This CDR3 contains 12 residues. CDR3 DNA: TGCAGCGCCGCCAGAGACTCCTACGAGCAGTACTTC. Its protein product is CSAARDSYEQYF.

The gene calls are TRBV15 and TRBJ1-1; D is perhaps TRBD1 (6 bases). The germline gives CDR1 LNHNV, CDR2 YYDKDF (reference sequence). Between the trimmed V and J ends, which lost 4 bases and 7 bases, there was a span of 10 bases. The CDR3 length is 12 residues. The CDR3 region has the DNA TGTGCCACCAGCACCTGGGGGCTTGAAGCTTTCTTT. Its translation: CATSTWGLEAFF.

The CDR3: CASSTTAMNTEAFF. The CDR3, as DNA: TGTGCCAGCAGTACGACAGCCATGAACACTGAAGCTTTCTTT. The chain links TRBV5-5 to TRBJ1-1; TRBD1 might be the D (5 bases). The CDR3 totals 14 residues. The V gene lost 5 bases and the J gene lost 0 bases, with 11 bases spanning the gap. Germline V lookup: CDR1 SGHKS, CDR2 YYEKEE (reference sequence).

The chain carries TRBV4-2 and TRBJ1-1; TRBD1 is a possible D gene (5 bases). The V end was cut by 0 bases, the J end by 6 bases, with 11 bases between. The germline gives CDR1 LGHNA, CDR2 YNFKEQ. The CDR3 totals 14 residues. CDR3 DNA: TGTGCCAGCAGCCAAGAGGGGGGTTTGGCTGAAGCTTTCTTT. Amino acid sequence: CASSQEGGLAEAFF.

The rearrangement links TRBV10-3 to TRBJ2-4; perhaps TRBD1 as D (5 bases). Germline values: CDR1 ENHRY, CDR2 SYGVKD. The CDR3 has 15 amino acids. V was cut by 3 bases and J by 7 bases, with 16 bases left in between. The CDR3 region is CAISEGPGRANIQYF. The CDR3 DNA reads as TGTGCCATCAGTGAAGGACCCGGCAGGGCGAACATTCAGTACTTC.

The chain is built from TRBV4-3 and TRBJ1-1; D might be TRBD1 (5 bases). In germline, CDR1 is LGHNA, CDR2 YSLEER. V was cut by 0 bases and J by 8 bases, with 13 bases left in between. The CDR3 has 14 amino acids. The CDR3 is CASSQDPRGPEAFF. CDR3 bases: TGCGCCAGCAGCCAAGATCCAAGGGGACCGGAAGCTTTCTTT.

The V call is TRBV11-3, the J call TRBJ1-2; D call uncertain. The ends were cut back, 3 bases at V and 6 bases at J, with 20 bases in the middle. CDR3 length equals 16 residues. Germline lookup yields CDR1 SGHNT and CDR2 YENEEA. In nucleotides, the CDR3 is TGTGCCAGCAGCTTTGGGCAGTTCGGCCCTTCTGATGGCTACACCTTC. Its translation is CASSFGQFGPSDGYTF.

The chain has TRBV29-1 and TRBJ2-3; 8 bases are a match to TRBD2. CDR1 and CDR2 (germline): SQVTM, ANQGSEA. The CDR3 is made up of 14 amino acids. The V and J ends lost 5 bases and 3 bases, in that order; junction bases with no gene match: 7. In DNA form, the CDR3 reads TGCAGCGTTCGGGCGGGAGGTATTACAGATACGCAGTATTTT. Translated: CSVRAGGITDTQYF.

The rearrangement links TRBV28 to TRBJ2-1; 10 bases map to TRBD2. The CDR3 length is 16 residues. Germline loops: CDR1 MDHEN, CDR2 SYDVKM. V dropped 8 bases and J dropped 7; count of bases not matched to a gene: 14. The CDR3 spells CASWGSSGRVGNEQFF. The CDR3, as DNA: TGTGCCAGCTGGGGGTCCAGCGGGAGGGTGGGGAATGAGCAGTTCTTC.